This T cell receptor (beta chain) was sequenced in a study of cytotoxic CD8 clonotypes in ibrutinib-treated CLL. Study results and limitations: Against age-matched healthy donors, baseline clonality ran higher and tracked circulating CD8+ T-cell counts.

This clone has a handful of counts. Its antigen is not identified. Generated by immunoSEQ multiplex PCR, the TCRdb table keeps only in-frame clones and is missing some. The data show under 200,000 clones, more than 80% seen once. The germline gives CDR1 SNHLY, CDR2 FYNNEI. The CDR3 totals 15 residues. V was pared by 7 bases and J by 2 bases, with 8 bases of the junction left unmatched. The sample was PBMCs, taken after 24 months of ibrutinib treatment. The chain employs TRBV2 and TRBJ2-7; the match to TRBD1 covers 10 bases. This receptor was taken from a human donor with chronic lymphocytic leukemia. In nucleotides, the CDR3 is TGTGCCAGCATCCTAGGACAGGGGGTAGCCTACGAGCAGTACTTC. It encodes CASILGQGVAYEQYF. Full variable domain (missing parts from reference TRBV2 and TRBJ2-7): EPEVTQTPSHQVTQMGQEVILRCVPISNHLYFYWYRQILGQKVEFLVSFYNNEISEKSEIFDDQFSVERPDGSNFTLKIRSTKLEDSAMYFCASILGQGVAYEQYFGPGTRLTVT.